This TCR beta chain derives from a study of a mutant IDH1 vaccine in newly diagnosed glioma. Study-wide background: Patients got their first vaccination 4-6 weeks after radiotherapy alone, or with temozolomide cycles. Visits designated V12 and V13 were conducted at weeks 35 and 47, respectively.

Time point denoted: week 35, safety follow-up. Vaccination comprised doses that each held 300 ug of mutant IDH1 20-mer peptide, plus topical imiquimod. The study gave patients eight vaccinations in weeks 1, 3, 5, 7, 11, 15, 19, 23. Donor diagnoses consisted of new WHO grade 3 or 4 IDH1-mutant, ATRX-lost astrocytomas. Assay used: immunoSEQ multiplex PCR; TCRdb lists only in-frame clones, some missing. The sample consists of roughly 26,000 clones, over 80% of them appearing once. The sample holds a few counts of this clone. The antigen remains unidentified. Germline V gives CDR1 ENHRY, CDR2 SYGVKD. This CDR3 has 14 amino acids. Trimming removed 3 bases from V and 3 bases from J, with 10 bases in between.

This TCR was sampled from a man younger than 45 with glioma. The sequences come from PBMCs, collected from a glioma patient whose treatment included an IDH1 peptide vaccine. The genes are TRBV10-3 and TRBJ2-3; maybe TRBD1 (6 bases). The CDR3 nucleotides are TGTGCCATCAGTGAACTTGACAGGACAGATACGCAGTATTTT. Translating gives CAISELDRTDTQYF.